A selection of T cell receptor beta chains follows, all from one sample in a study of CD4 and CD8 cells across lung adenocarcinoma regions. TCRdb redid the calling of the PCR reads with MiXCR, one entry per CDR3 protein. This table has some 11,000 distinct CDR3 sequences, about 59% appearing once. The specimen sequenced was CD8+ T cells from the margin of a lung tumor. Receptors were obtained from a male donor with lung adenocarcinoma. The CD4 and CD8 labels of this study may be unreliable. CDR3s include the opening cysteine and the closing phenylalanine or tryptophan. Fields, in order: CDR3 DNA, CDR3 protein, clone size, J gene, V gene, D gene. D genes are given only for firm matches. Clone size is shown for a subset of rows, as once, few, many or a class of expanded clone.

TGTGCCAGCAGTTTCGGGACAGGGAGCTCTGGGGCCAACGTCCTGACTTTC | CASSFGTGSSGANVLTF | NA | TRBJ2-6 | TRBV6-5 | TRBD1
TGTGCCAGCAGTGAAACCGCGAGAGGAAACACCATATATTTT | CASSETARGNTIYF | few | TRBJ1-3 | TRBV6-1 | NA
TGTGCCAGCAGTGAAGCCCAGACAGGGAGCCAAGAGACCCAGTACTTC | CASSEAQTGSQETQYF | NA | TRBJ2-5 | TRBV6-1 | TRBD1
TGTGCCATCAGGGGGTCCACAGAGGCGCAGTATTTT | CAIRGSTEAQYF | once | TRBJ2-3 | TRBV10-3 | NA
TGTGCCAGCAGTTACTCGAGCAGGGGATACCAAGAGACCCAGTACTTC | CASSYSSRGYQETQYF | NA | TRBJ2-5 | TRBV6-5 | NA
TGTGCCAGCAGCTTAGGGACAGTCTCTGGAAACACCATATATTTT | CASSLGTVSGNTIYF | few | TRBJ1-3 | TRBV7-2 | NA
TGTGCCAGCAGGCGAGCGGGATCAGCCAAAAACATTCAGTACTTC | CASRRAGSAKNIQYF | NA | TRBJ2-4 | TRBV6-1 | TRBD2
TGTGCCAGCTCCAAAGGCGGACTTGCGGCAGATACGCAGTACTTT | CASSKGGLAADTQYF | NA | TRBJ2-3 | TRBV6-1 | NA
TGTGCCAGCAGATACCGGGACCCCCGACTAGCGGGATATGAGCAGTTCTTC | CASRYRDPRLAGYEQFF | NA | TRBJ2-1 | TRBV6-5 | TRBD2
TGTGCCGGGGCCGGGAGGGATATGACCGGGGAGCTGTTTTTT | CAGAGRDMTGELFF | NA | TRBJ2-2 | TRBV10-3 | TRBD2
TGTGGCAGGGGGGGGGGGGGCGGTGACAAAGAGACGCAGTACTTC | CGRGGGGGDKETQYF | NA | TRBJ2-5 | TRBV6-1 | NA
TGTGCCAGCAGCGAAACCGGGGAGCTGTTTTTT | CASSETGELFF | NA | TRBJ2-2 | TRBV3-1 | NA
TGTGCCAGCAGCCAAGGGACTAGCGGGAGTAGGAATGAGCAGTTCTTC | CASSQGTSGSRNEQFF | NA | TRBJ2-1 | TRBV12-3/TRBV12-4 | TRBD2
TGCGCCAGCAGCCGGGCCTCGACGGGCGGGACCACAGATACGCAGTATTTT | CASSRASTGGTTDTQYF | few | TRBJ2-3 | TRBV4-1 | NA
TGTGCCAGCAGTGACGACAGGGACGAGACCCAGTACTTC | CASSDDRDETQYF | NA | TRBJ2-5 | TRBV6-1 | TRBD1
TGTGCCAGCAGTGGGGGACATCCGACTGAAGCTTTCTTT | CASSGGHPTEAFF | NA | TRBJ1-1 | TRBV6-1 | NA
TGCGCCAGCAGTCAGGGACTAGCGGGAGATGAGCAGTTCTTC | CASSQGLAGDEQFF | NA | TRBJ2-1 | TRBV23-1 | TRBD2
TGTGCCAGCAGCCTCGGGACGGGTAACTATGGCTACACCTTC | CASSLGTGNYGYTF | NA | TRBJ1-2 | TRBV14 | NA
TGTGCCAGCGGTCACTGGAACAAAGATATGCAGTATTTC | CASGHWNKDMQYF | NA | TRBJ2-3 | TRBV6-5 | NA
TGTGCCAGCAGGACAGGTTCCCACCTTAATGAAAAACTGTTTTTT | CASRTGSHLNEKLFF | NA | TRBJ1-4 | TRBV27 | NA
TGTGCCAGCAGTCCAGGGTCAGATACGCAGTATTTT | CASSPGSDTQYF | NA | TRBJ2-3 | TRBV27 | NA
TGTGCCAGCAGTTCAACGGGACAGGGATGGAAGACCCAGTACTTC | CASSSTGQGWKTQYF | few | TRBJ2-5 | TRBV27 | TRBD1
TGTGCCAGCAGTCCAGGAGGAGCGGGTGGCAAGTTCTTC | CASSPGGAGGKFF | NA | TRBJ2-1 | TRBV6-1 | NA
TGCGCCAGCAGCCAAGACGCAGGGGGGGGATACAATGAGCAGTTCTTC | CASSQDAGGGYNEQFF | NA | TRBJ2-1 | TRBV4-1 | NA
TGCGCCAGCCATAAAAACCGGGACAGGGGGCCCTACGAGCAGTACTTC | CASHKNRDRGPYEQYF | NA | TRBJ2-7 | TRBV10-1 | TRBD1
TGTGCCAGCAGCTTGGGGGATATGACAGATACGCAGTATTTT | CASSLGDMTDTQYF | NA | TRBJ2-3 | TRBV11-3 | NA
TGTGCCACGGGCCTGAGAACCGAAAATACGCAGTATTTT | CATGLRTENTQYF | NA | TRBJ2-3 | TRBV12-3/TRBV12-4 | NA
TGTGCCAGCAGATCCACAGGAGAAGGATCCTACAATGAGCAGTTCTTC | CASRSTGEGSYNEQFF | NA | TRBJ2-1 | TRBV6-1 | NA
TGTGCCAGCAGCTTAGTTTGGCCGACGAACACTGAAGCTTTCTTT | CASSLVWPTNTEAFF | NA | TRBJ1-1 | TRBV7-2 | NA
TGTGCCAGCAGCTTAGTTACAGGGGAGACCCAGTACTTC | CASSLVTGETQYF | NA | TRBJ2-5 | TRBV7-9 | NA
TGTGCCAGCAGTGAACTGCAGACCCAGTACTTC | CASSELQTQYF | NA | TRBJ2-5 | TRBV6-1 | NA
TGTGCCACCAGTGACTCGGACATCACGAACACCGGGGAGCTGTTTTTT | CATSDSDITNTGELFF | NA | TRBJ2-2 | TRBV24-1 | NA
TGTGCCAGCAGTGACAGGCTAACCTATAATTCACCCCTCCACTTT | CASSDRLTYNSPLHF | NA | TRBJ1-6 | TRBV6-1 | NA
TGTGCCAACAGTCCTCAATCGACTAGCACGTTCTTAGCTAATGAGCAGTACTTC | CANSPQSTSTFLANEQYF | NA | TRBJ2-5 | TRBV27 | TRBD2
TGTGCCAGCACCTCCTACAGGGGAAATGGCTACACCTTC | CASTSYRGNGYTF | NA | TRBJ1-2 | TRBV27 | TRBD1
TGTGCCAGCAGTCGCGACTGGAGAGACACTGAAGCTTTCTTT | CASSRDWRDTEAFF | many | TRBJ1-1 | TRBV27 | NA